A single TCR beta chain is shown here with its context. The antigen is undetermined. A 1 in 200,000 to 1 in 1 million T cell depth was the sequencing target. Here immunoSEQ multiplex PCR was the method, and the copy in TCRdb shows in-frame clones only, minus some. The data hold around 300,000 clones, with roughly 85% observed a single time. V dropped 5 bases and J dropped 5 bases, with 6 bases sitting between them. The CDR3 loop spans 11 amino acids. Germline V CDR1 and CDR2: LNHDA, SQIVND (reference sequence). The sample comes from a study of cytotoxic CD8 clonotypes in ibrutinib-treated CLL. Study information: Patients attained approximately 25 partial and 2 complete responses; at median around 70 months, 14 remained remitted while approximately 12 progressed.

Overall study results and limits: Pretreatment clonality was elevated relative to age-matched healthy donors and paralleled circulating CD8+ T-cell counts. Public clonotypes occurred uncommonly; on treatment, they contracted or remained stable.

The chain uses TRBV19 and TRBJ1-1; D possibly corresponds to TRBD1 (6 bases). The material sequenced was PBMCs, taken before ibrutinib treatment. The sequence came from a human donor with chronic lymphocytic leukemia. Here the CDR3 reads CASSQGTEAFF. Written as DNA, the CDR3 is TGTGCCAGTAGTCAGGGGACTGAAGCTTTCTTT.